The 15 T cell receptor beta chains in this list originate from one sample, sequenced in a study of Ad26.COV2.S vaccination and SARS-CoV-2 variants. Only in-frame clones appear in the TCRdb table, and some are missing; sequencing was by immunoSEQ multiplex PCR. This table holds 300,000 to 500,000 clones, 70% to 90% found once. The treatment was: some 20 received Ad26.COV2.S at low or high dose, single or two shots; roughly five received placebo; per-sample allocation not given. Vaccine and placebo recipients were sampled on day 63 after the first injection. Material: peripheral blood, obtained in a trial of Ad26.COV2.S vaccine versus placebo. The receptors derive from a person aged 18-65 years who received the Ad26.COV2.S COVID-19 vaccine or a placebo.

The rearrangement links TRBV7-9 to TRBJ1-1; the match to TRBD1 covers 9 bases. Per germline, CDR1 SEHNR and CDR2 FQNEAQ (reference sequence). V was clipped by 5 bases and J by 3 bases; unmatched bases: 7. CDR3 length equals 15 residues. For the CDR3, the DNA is TGTGCCAGCAGCCCCGACAGGGGGAGGGACACTGAAGCTTTCTTT. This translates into CASSPDRGRDTEAFF.

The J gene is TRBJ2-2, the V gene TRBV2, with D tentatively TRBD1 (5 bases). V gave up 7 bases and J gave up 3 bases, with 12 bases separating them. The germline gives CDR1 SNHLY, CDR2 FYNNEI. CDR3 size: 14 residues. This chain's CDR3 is CASTKDSYTGELFF. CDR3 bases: TGTGCCAGCACGAAAGACAGCTACACCGGGGAGCTGTTTTTT.

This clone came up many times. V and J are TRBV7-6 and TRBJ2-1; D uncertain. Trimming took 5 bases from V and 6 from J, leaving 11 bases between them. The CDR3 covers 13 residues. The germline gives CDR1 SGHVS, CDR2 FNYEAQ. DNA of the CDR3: TGTGCCAGCAGCGGATACGGTTCCAATGAGCAGTTCTTC. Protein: CASSGYGSNEQFF.

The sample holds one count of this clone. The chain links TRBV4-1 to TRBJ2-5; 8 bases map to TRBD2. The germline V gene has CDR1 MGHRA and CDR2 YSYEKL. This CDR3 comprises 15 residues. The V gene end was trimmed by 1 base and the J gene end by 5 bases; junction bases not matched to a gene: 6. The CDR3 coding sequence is TGCGCCAGCAGCCAAGGACTAGCGATTGGGGAGACCCAGTACTTC. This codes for CASSQGLAIGETQYF.

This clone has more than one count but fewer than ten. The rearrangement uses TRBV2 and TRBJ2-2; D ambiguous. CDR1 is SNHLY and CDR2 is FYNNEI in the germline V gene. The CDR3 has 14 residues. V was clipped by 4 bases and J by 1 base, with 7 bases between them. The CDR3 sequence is CASSADVNTGELFF. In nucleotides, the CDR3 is TGTGCCAGCAGTGCTGATGTGAACACCGGGGAGCTGTTTTTT.

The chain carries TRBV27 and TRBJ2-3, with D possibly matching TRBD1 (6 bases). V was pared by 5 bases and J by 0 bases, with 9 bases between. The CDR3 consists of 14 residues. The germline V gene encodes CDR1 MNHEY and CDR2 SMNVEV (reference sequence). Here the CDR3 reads CASSPQGSTDTQYF. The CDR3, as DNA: TGTGCCAGCAGTCCACAGGGAAGCACAGATACGCAGTATTTT.

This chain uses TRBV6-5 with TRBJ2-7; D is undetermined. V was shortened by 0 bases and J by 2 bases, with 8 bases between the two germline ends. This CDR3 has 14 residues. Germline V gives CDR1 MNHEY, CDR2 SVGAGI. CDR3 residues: CASSYSGRTYEQYF. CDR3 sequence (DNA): TGTGCCAGCAGTTACTCAGGCAGGACCTACGAGCAGTACTTC.

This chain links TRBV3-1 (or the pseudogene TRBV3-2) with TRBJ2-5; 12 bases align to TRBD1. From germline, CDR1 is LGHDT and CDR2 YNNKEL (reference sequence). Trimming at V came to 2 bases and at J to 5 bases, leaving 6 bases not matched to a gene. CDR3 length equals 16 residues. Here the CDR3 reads CASSQYLGQGAETQYF. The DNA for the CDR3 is TGTGCCAGCAGCCAATATTTGGGACAGGGGGCCGAGACCCAGTACTTC.

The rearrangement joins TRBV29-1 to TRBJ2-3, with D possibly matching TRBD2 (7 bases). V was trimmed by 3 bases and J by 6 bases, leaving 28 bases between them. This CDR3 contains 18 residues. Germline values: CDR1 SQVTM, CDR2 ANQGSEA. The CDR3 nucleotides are TGCAGCGTTGAGACTTACGGGGGGCCTGACCCTTCGGGGGATACGCAGTATTTT. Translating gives CSVETYGGPDPSGDTQYF.

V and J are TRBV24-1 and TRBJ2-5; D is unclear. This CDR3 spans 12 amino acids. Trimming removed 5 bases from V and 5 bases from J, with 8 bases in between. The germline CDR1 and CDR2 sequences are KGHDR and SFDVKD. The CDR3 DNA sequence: TGTGCCACCAGTGCTGGGGTGGAGACCCAGTACTTC. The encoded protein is CATSAGVETQYF.

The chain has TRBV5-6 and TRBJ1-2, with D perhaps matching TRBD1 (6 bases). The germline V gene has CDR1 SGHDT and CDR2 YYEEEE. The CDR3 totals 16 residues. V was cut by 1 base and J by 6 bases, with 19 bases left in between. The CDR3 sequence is CASSLLGQDQFHGYTF. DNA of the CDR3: TGTGCCAGCAGCTTGTTGGGACAAGATCAATTCCATGGCTACACCTTC.

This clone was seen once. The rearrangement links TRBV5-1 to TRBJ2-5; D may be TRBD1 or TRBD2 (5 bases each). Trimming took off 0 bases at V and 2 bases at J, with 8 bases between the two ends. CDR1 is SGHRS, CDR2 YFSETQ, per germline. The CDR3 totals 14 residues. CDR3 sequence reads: CASSLGGDQETQYF. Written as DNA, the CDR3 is TGCGCCAGCAGCTTGGGAGGGGATCAAGAGACCCAGTACTTC.

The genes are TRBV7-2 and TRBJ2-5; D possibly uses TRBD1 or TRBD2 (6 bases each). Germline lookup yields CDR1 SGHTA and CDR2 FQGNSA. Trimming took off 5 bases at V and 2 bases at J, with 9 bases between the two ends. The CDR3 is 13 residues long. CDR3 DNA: TGTGCCAGCAGCATAGGGGGGCAAGAGACCCAGTACTTC. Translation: CASSIGGQETQYF. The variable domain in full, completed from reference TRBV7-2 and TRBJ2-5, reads GAGVSQSPSNKVTEKGKDVELRCDPISGHTALYWYRQSLGQGLEFLIYFQGNSAPDKSGLPSDRFSAERTGGSVSTLTIQRTQQEDSAVYLCASSIGGQETQYFGPGTRLLVL.

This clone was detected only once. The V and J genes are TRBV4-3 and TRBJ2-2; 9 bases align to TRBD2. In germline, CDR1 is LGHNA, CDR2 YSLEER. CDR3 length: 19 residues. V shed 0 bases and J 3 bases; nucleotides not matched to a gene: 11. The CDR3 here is CASSQDYSGTSFDTGELFF. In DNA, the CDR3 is TGCGCCAGCAGCCAAGATTATTCCGGGACTAGCTTTGACACCGGGGAGCTGTTTTTT.

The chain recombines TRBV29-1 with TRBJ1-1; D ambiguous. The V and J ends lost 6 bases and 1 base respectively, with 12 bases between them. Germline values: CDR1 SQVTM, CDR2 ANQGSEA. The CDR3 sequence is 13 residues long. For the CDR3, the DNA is TGCAGCGTGGCCCGGGGAAGGAACACTGAAGCTTTCTTT. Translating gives CSVARGRNTEAFF.